Presented here are 3 T cell receptor beta chains from one specimen sequenced in a study of cytomegalovirus exposure and HLA in healthy donors (dated by TCRdb to the late 2010s). Libraries were built with the immunoSEQ multiplex PCR assay. The multiplex PCR relied on a mix of 60 forward primers for TCR Vbeta segments and 13 reverse primers for TCR Jbeta segments. TCRdb holds this immuneACCESS table with in-frame rearrangements only. Some clones are missing; in checked studies, unresolved V genes explain under half, and the rest has no known cause. The sample has 150,000 to 200,000 clones on record, approximately 81% of them singletons. The ten largest make up around 2.2% of the sample. Sequenced material: PBMCs. Every receptor here comes from a woman younger than 30 in good health and CMV-seropositive.

The gene calls are TRBV10-2 and TRBJ1-3, with TRBD1 as a possible D gene (6 bases). The ends were cut back, 3 bases at V and 0 bases at J, with 12 bases in the middle. The germline V gene has CDR1 WSHSY and CDR2 SAAADI. There are 16 residues in the CDR3. As DNA, the CDR3 is TGCGCCAGCAGTGACCCGGACAGTCTCTCTGGAAACACCATATATTTT. Its protein product is CASSDPDSLSGNTIYF.

The rearrangement uses TRBV7-2 and TRBJ2-5, with 11 bases that match TRBD2. The junction had 7 bases not matched to a gene; V was cut back by 6 bases and J by 7 bases. CDR3 size: 14 residues. The germline V gene encodes CDR1 SGHTA and CDR2 FQGNSA. CDR3 in amino acids: CASRLAGEVGTQYF. CDR3 bases: TGTGCCAGCAGACTAGCGGGGGAGGTGGGGACCCAGTACTTC.

This clone was seen a single time. This chain joins TRBV27 and TRBJ2-1, with TRBD2 as a possible D gene (7 bases). The CDR3 runs to 16 residues. V dropped 1 base and J dropped 7 bases, with 17 bases sitting between them. The germline V gene encodes CDR1 MNHEY and CDR2 SMNVEV (reference sequence). The CDR3 bases are TGTGCCAGCAGTTTATGGCGGGGGCTAAAGTTGAATGAGCAGTTCTTC. Its translation: CASSLWRGLKLNEQFF.